This T cell receptor (beta chain) was captured by sequencing in a study of shared clonotypes between healthy human individuals. The study's findings and limits: In contrast to clonotypes shared by all four donors, non-shared clonotypes had lower generation probabilities. Estimated richness values were generally larger in naive subsets than in memory subsets.

The authors loaded roughly 200 ng DNA, roughly 27,000 T cell genomes, into sorted-subset replicate PCRs. Generated by immunoSEQ multiplex PCR, the TCRdb table keeps only in-frame clones and is missing some. This sample has about 2.5 million clones; 85% to 95% occur once, and the top ten carry approximately 0.4%. CDR3 length: 13 amino acids. Per germline, CDR1 MNHNS and CDR2 SASEGT. The germline V and J ends were trimmed by 7 bases and 1 base, with 10 bases remaining between them. With regard to this clone: Its specificity is unknown.

Material: naive CD4+ T cells from PBMCs. The subset here: CD45RA+ positively selected. This rearrangement joins TRBV6-1 to TRBJ1-1; D not certain. The receptor was isolated from a man between 18 and 35 years old in good health. Some clones in this sample may be carry-over from other donors' samples. CDR3 loop: CASILDPNTEAFF. In DNA form, the CDR3 reads TGTGCCAGCATTCTGGACCCGAACACTGAAGCTTTCTTT.